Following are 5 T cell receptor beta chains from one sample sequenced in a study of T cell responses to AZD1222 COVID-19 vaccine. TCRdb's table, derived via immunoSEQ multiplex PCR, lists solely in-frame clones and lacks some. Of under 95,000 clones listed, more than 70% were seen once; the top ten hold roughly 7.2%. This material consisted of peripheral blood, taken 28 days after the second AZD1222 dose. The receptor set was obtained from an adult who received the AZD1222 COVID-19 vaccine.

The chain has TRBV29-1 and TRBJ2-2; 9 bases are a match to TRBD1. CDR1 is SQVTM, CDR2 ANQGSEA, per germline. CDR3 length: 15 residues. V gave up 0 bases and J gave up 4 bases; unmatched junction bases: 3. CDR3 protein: CSVEEGTGPTGELFF. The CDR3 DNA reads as TGCAGCGTTGAAGAGGGGACAGGGCCCACCGGGGAGCTGTTTTTT.

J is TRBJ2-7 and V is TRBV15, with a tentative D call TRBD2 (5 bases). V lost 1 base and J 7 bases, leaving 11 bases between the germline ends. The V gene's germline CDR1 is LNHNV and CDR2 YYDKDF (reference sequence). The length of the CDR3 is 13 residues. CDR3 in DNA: TGTGCCACCAGCAGAGGAAATTTAGCGGAGCAGTACTTC. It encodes CATSRGNLAEQYF. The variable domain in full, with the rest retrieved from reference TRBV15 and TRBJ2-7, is DAMVIQNPRYQVTQFGKPVTLSCSQTLNHNVMYWYQQKSSQAPKLLFHYYDKDFNNEADTPDNFQSRRPNTSFCFLDIRSPGLGDTAMYLCATSRGNLAEQYFGPGTRLTVT.

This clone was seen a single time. CDR3 in amino acids: CASRQTDNTEAFF. The CDR3 coding sequence is TGTGCCAGCAGGCAAACTGACAACACTGAAGCTTTCTTT. This rearrangement joins TRBV3-1 (or the pseudogene TRBV3-2) to TRBJ1-1, with no clear D. Looked up from germline, CDR1 is LGHDT and CDR2 is YNNKEL (reference sequence). The length of the CDR3 is 13 residues. V lost 6 bases and J lost 2, with 10 bases in between.

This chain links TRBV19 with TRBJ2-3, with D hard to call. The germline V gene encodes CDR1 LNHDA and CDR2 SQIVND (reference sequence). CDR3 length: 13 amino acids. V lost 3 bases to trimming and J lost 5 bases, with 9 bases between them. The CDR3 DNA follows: TGTGCCAGTAGTATCAAGGCCGTAGATACGCAGTATTTT. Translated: CASSIKAVDTQYF.

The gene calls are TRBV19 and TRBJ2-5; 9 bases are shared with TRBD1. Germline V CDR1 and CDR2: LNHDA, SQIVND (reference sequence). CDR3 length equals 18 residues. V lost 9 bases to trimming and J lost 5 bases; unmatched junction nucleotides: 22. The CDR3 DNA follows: TGTGCCAGCAAGGCGGGACAGGGACTAAGAGTCTTTAGGGAGACCCAGTACTTC. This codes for CASKAGQGLRVFRETQYF.